A selection of T cell receptor beta chains follows, all from one sample in a study of T cells in Graves' hyperthyroidism and ophthalmopathy. From the multiplex PCR reads, TCRdb called clonotypes with MiXCR, one entry per CDR3 protein. The sample lists hundreds of thousands of distinct CDR3 sequences, 20% occurring once. Sequenced sample: blood. Receptors were obtained from a man aged 25-45 years with Graves' ophthalmopathy. The CDR3 runs from the conserved cysteine through the conserved F or W. The D gene is left open where the match is weak. Rows give clone size only sometimes, using once, few, many, or a class for an expanded clone.

d_gene: -
v_gene: TRBV7-6
abundance: few
j_gene: TRBJ2-1
CDR3nt: TGTGCCAGCAGCACGCGGGATAGCTCCTACAATGAGCAGTTCTTC
CDR3aa: CASSTRDSSYNEQFF

d_gene: -
v_gene: TRBV10-1
abundance: few
j_gene: TRBJ1-1
CDR3nt: TGCGCCAGCAGGGGGTTGGGGACAAGGAAAACTGAAGCTTTCTTT
CDR3aa: CASRGLGTRKTEAFF

d_gene: TRBD1
v_gene: TRBV19
abundance: many
j_gene: TRBJ1-1
CDR3nt: TGTGCCAGCTCAGGGGGATTGAACACTGAAGCTTTCTTT
CDR3aa: CASSGGLNTEAFF

d_gene: -
v_gene: TRBV7-2
abundance: many
j_gene: TRBJ1-2
CDR3nt: TGTGCCAGCAGCTTAGACCAACAGGGCTTGCCCTATGGCTACACCTTC
CDR3aa: CASSLDQQGLPYGYTF

d_gene: -
v_gene: TRBV25-1
abundance: few
j_gene: TRBJ2-7
CDR3nt: TGTGCCAGCAGTTCACACAGGGACGATCGCCGCGAGCAGTACTTC
CDR3aa: CASSSHRDDRREQYF

d_gene: -
v_gene: TRBV6-5
abundance: -
j_gene: TRBJ2-3
CDR3nt: TGTGCCAGCAGTACTAGGACAGTAACAGATACGCAGTATTTT
CDR3aa: CASSTRTVTDTQYF

d_gene: -
v_gene: TRBV7-4
abundance: -
j_gene: TRBJ2-4
CDR3nt: TGTGCCAGCAGCTTATTCTCCCCTTTAGCCAAAAACATTCAGTACTTC
CDR3aa: CASSLFSPLAKNIQYF

d_gene: TRBD2
v_gene: TRBV3-1
abundance: -
j_gene: TRBJ2-5
CDR3nt: TGTGCCAGCAGCCTGGGGACTAGCGGGATGCGAGAGACCCAGTACTTC
CDR3aa: CASSLGTSGMRETQYF

d_gene: TRBD2
v_gene: TRBV9
abundance: few
j_gene: TRBJ2-5
CDR3nt: TGTGCCAGCAGCGTGGACCCCGGGACTAGCGGCCAGTACTTC
CDR3aa: CASSVDPGTSGQYF

d_gene: -
v_gene: TRBV12-3/TRBV12-4
abundance: few
j_gene: TRBJ2-7
CDR3nt: TGTGCCAGCAGTTTAGCGGAGGGGGGGGTGCACGAGCAGTACTTC
CDR3aa: CASSLAEGGVHEQYF

d_gene: -
v_gene: TRBV7-2
abundance: -
j_gene: TRBJ2-2
CDR3nt: TGTGCCAGCAGCTTCGTCCCCATGAACACCGGGGAGCTGTTTTTT
CDR3aa: CASSFVPMNTGELFF

d_gene: -
v_gene: TRBV7-9
abundance: few
j_gene: TRBJ2-7
CDR3nt: TGTGCCAGCAGTCGAAGGGACGGTCACGAGCAGTACTTC
CDR3aa: CASSRRDGHEQYF

d_gene: -
v_gene: TRBV15
abundance: -
j_gene: TRBJ2-3
CDR3nt: TGTGCCACCAGTCTGTCTAGCACAGATACGCAGTATTTT
CDR3aa: CATSLSSTDTQYF

d_gene: -
v_gene: TRBV7-9
abundance: many
j_gene: TRBJ2-1
CDR3nt: TGTGCCAGCTGCTTAGGAGGCGCTGGGGGGAATGAGCAGTTCTTC
CDR3aa: CASCLGGAGGNEQFF

d_gene: TRBD1
v_gene: TRBV24-1
abundance: few
j_gene: TRBJ2-5
CDR3nt: TGTGCCACCAGTGATTTTTCGGACAGGGGCGGAGAGACCCAGTACTTC
CDR3aa: CATSDFSDRGGETQYF

d_gene: -
v_gene: TRBV20-1
abundance: few
j_gene: TRBJ2-7
CDR3nt: TGCAGTGCTCTTGGGGTAGCTTGGAACGAGCAGTACTTC
CDR3aa: CSALGVAWNEQYF

d_gene: -
v_gene: TRBV11-2
abundance: many
j_gene: TRBJ1-5
CDR3nt: TGTGCCAGCAGCCCTCGGGGATCTGGGGATCAGCCCCAGCATTTT
CDR3aa: CASSPRGSGDQPQHF

d_gene: -
v_gene: TRBV10-3
abundance: -
j_gene: TRBJ2-6
CDR3nt: TGTGCCATCAGTGCGGGACAACTAAGCTCTGGGGCCAACGTCCTGACTTTC
CDR3aa: CAISAGQLSSGANVLTF

d_gene: -
v_gene: TRBV11-2
abundance: once
j_gene: TRBJ2-3
CDR3nt: TGTGCCAGCAGCTTTTCTCTGGTGGCTAGCACAGATACGCAGTATTTT
CDR3aa: CASSFSLVASTDTQYF

d_gene: -
v_gene: TRBV28
abundance: few
j_gene: TRBJ1-6
CDR3nt: TGTGCCAGCCATACAGGTGGACCCAATTCACCCCTCCACTTT
CDR3aa: CASHTGGPNSPLHF

d_gene: -
v_gene: TRBV6-1
abundance: -
j_gene: TRBJ1-2
CDR3nt: TGTGCCAGCAACCCCGGGCTGGACTACACCTTC
CDR3aa: CASNPGLDYTF

d_gene: -
v_gene: TRBV30
abundance: many
j_gene: TRBJ1-2
CDR3nt: TGTGCCTGGAGTGCTGGGGCTGACTATGGCTACACCTTC
CDR3aa: CAWSAGADYGYTF

d_gene: TRBD1
v_gene: TRBV6-1
abundance: few
j_gene: TRBJ1-2
CDR3nt: TGTGCCAGTAATCCGGTGGAGGGGGCTAGCTATGGCTACACCTTC
CDR3aa: CASNPVEGASYGYTF

d_gene: TRBD2
v_gene: TRBV12-3/TRBV12-4
abundance: -
j_gene: TRBJ2-1
CDR3nt: TGTGCCAGCAGTCCGGGAATAGCGGGAGTCAATGAGCAGTTCTTC
CDR3aa: CASSPGIAGVNEQFF

d_gene: TRBD2
v_gene: TRBV6-1
abundance: -
j_gene: TRBJ2-5
CDR3nt: TGTGCCGGCAGGAGAGGGAGGGCAAAAGAGACCCAGTACTTC
CDR3aa: CAGRRGRAKETQYF

d_gene: -
v_gene: TRBV11-3
abundance: many
j_gene: TRBJ2-1
CDR3nt: TGTGCCAGCAGCTCCCCACGGGGCAATGAGCAGTTCTTC
CDR3aa: CASSSPRGNEQFF

d_gene: -
v_gene: TRBV2
abundance: -
j_gene: TRBJ1-5
CDR3nt: TGTGCCAGCCGTAGCGCAACTGGGGCCCCCCAGCATTTT
CDR3aa: CASRSATGAPQHF

d_gene: -
v_gene: TRBV9
abundance: many
j_gene: TRBJ2-1
CDR3nt: TGTGCCAGCAGCGTATGGGGAGAATACAACAATGAGCAGTTCTTC
CDR3aa: CASSVWGEYNNEQFF

d_gene: TRBD2
v_gene: TRBV7-2
abundance: many
j_gene: TRBJ2-7
CDR3nt: TGTGCCAGCAGCTTGACTAGCGGGAACCAGCACGAGCAGTACTTC
CDR3aa: CASSLTSGNQHEQYF

d_gene: -
v_gene: TRBV27
abundance: -
j_gene: TRBJ2-7
CDR3nt: TGTGCCAGCAGTTCCGATAAGGGTCCCGCCGAGCAGTACTTC
CDR3aa: CASSSDKGPAEQYF

d_gene: TRBD2
v_gene: TRBV7-3
abundance: many
j_gene: TRBJ2-1
CDR3nt: TGTGCCAGCAGCCCGGGACTAGCGGGAGGGTTGCGTGAGCAGTTCTTC
CDR3aa: CASSPGLAGGLREQFF

d_gene: TRBD2
v_gene: TRBV12-3/TRBV12-4
abundance: many
j_gene: TRBJ2-1
CDR3nt: TGTGCCTCCGGACTAGCCCCCTACAATGAGCAGTTCTTC
CDR3aa: CASGLAPYNEQFF

d_gene: -
v_gene: TRBV2
abundance: few
j_gene: TRBJ1-4
CDR3nt: TGTGCCAGCAGTGAAGTCAGAAATGAAAAACTGTTTTTT
CDR3aa: CASSEVRNEKLFF

d_gene: TRBD1
v_gene: TRBV7-8
abundance: many
j_gene: TRBJ1-4
CDR3nt: TGTGCCAGCAGCTTGACAGGGATGGAGAATGAAAAACTGTTTTTT
CDR3aa: CASSLTGMENEKLFF

d_gene: TRBD1
v_gene: TRBV3-1
abundance: -
j_gene: TRBJ2-7
CDR3nt: TGTGCCAGCAGTTCGAGAAACCAGGGGGCGGGTTACGAGCAGTACTTC
CDR3aa: CASSSRNQGAGYEQYF

d_gene: TRBD2
v_gene: TRBV9
abundance: -
j_gene: TRBJ2-1
CDR3nt: TGTGCCAGCAGCGCCGGGACTAGGACGTATGAGCAGTTCTTC
CDR3aa: CASSAGTRTYEQFF

d_gene: -
v_gene: TRBV20-1
abundance: few
j_gene: TRBJ1-4
CDR3nt: TGCAGTGCTATTAGCGGTCTTAATGAAAAACTGTTTTTT
CDR3aa: CSAISGLNEKLFF

d_gene: TRBD1
v_gene: TRBV28
abundance: many
j_gene: TRBJ1-5
CDR3nt: TGTGCCAGCCAAACCGGGGACAGTAGCAATCAGCCCCAGCATTTT
CDR3aa: CASQTGDSSNQPQHF

d_gene: TRBD1
v_gene: TRBV7-8
abundance: -
j_gene: TRBJ2-7
CDR3nt: TGTGCCAGCAGCCGCTCAGACAGGGCCGGCTCCTACGAGCAGTACTTC
CDR3aa: CASSRSDRAGSYEQYF

d_gene: -
v_gene: TRBV20-1
abundance: few
j_gene: TRBJ2-7
CDR3nt: TGCAGTCCTCAACAGTCCTACGAGCAGTACTTC
CDR3aa: CSPQQSYEQYF

d_gene: TRBD1
v_gene: TRBV20-1
abundance: once
j_gene: TRBJ1-6
CDR3nt: TGCAGTGACCACCCGACAGGGGTCCATAATTCACCCCTCCACTTT
CDR3aa: CSDHPTGVHNSPLHF

d_gene: TRBD2
v_gene: TRBV20-1
abundance: many
j_gene: TRBJ2-1
CDR3nt: TGCAGTGCTAGTGATAGCGGGAGGGCCTTAGAGAATGAGCAGTTCTTC
CDR3aa: CSASDSGRALENEQFF

d_gene: TRBD2
v_gene: TRBV7-9
abundance: few
j_gene: TRBJ2-2
CDR3nt: TGTGCCAGCAGCCAAGCGGGAGACAGTGAGCTGTTTTTT
CDR3aa: CASSQAGDSELFF

d_gene: TRBD1
v_gene: TRBV6-1
abundance: few
j_gene: TRBJ1-4
CDR3nt: TGTGCCAGCAAACCCTCCCGACAGGGAGATGAAAAACTGTTTTTT
CDR3aa: CASKPSRQGDEKLFF

d_gene: -
v_gene: TRBV30
abundance: few
j_gene: TRBJ2-5
CDR3nt: TGTGCCTGGTCGCCAGAGGAGACCCAGTACTTC
CDR3aa: CAWSPEETQYF

d_gene: -
v_gene: TRBV14
abundance: -
j_gene: TRBJ2-1
CDR3nt: TGTGCCAGCAGCCGCATTGGTCGGGCGAATGAGCAGTTCTTC
CDR3aa: CASSRIGRANEQFF

d_gene: -
v_gene: TRBV25-1
abundance: few
j_gene: TRBJ1-2
CDR3nt: TGTGCCAGCAGTGAATCCCCCGGACAGCGCTATGGCTACACCTTC
CDR3aa: CASSESPGQRYGYTF

d_gene: -
v_gene: TRBV18
abundance: many
j_gene: TRBJ1-1
CDR3nt: TGTGCCAGCTCGGGAGGGACCACCACTGAAGCTTTCTTT
CDR3aa: CASSGGTTTEAFF

d_gene: -
v_gene: TRBV7-2
abundance: many
j_gene: TRBJ2-7
CDR3nt: TGTGCCAGCTCACTGCTCTACGAGCAGTACTTC
CDR3aa: CASSLLYEQYF

d_gene: -
v_gene: TRBV30
abundance: -
j_gene: TRBJ2-7
CDR3nt: TGTGCCTGGGGGGAGGGGGCGGCCTACGAGCAGTACTTC
CDR3aa: CAWGEGAAYEQYF

d_gene: -
v_gene: TRBV19
abundance: once
j_gene: TRBJ1-1
CDR3nt: TGTGCCAGTAGTAACCCCTGGGCAGGGAGGAACACTGAAGCTTTCTTT
CDR3aa: CASSNPWAGRNTEAFF